The TCR beta chain under discussion was sequenced for a study of blood T cell repertoires in COVID-19. Study in general: Samples came from the United States, Italy and Spain, spanning acute and convalescent COVID-19. PBMCs, B-cell-depleted T cells, or T cells provided the cDNA or gDNA that made up the material.

Method: immunoSEQ multiplex PCR; TCRdb's copy keeps in-frame clones and lacks some. The data contain around 56,000 clones, roughly nine tenths of them seen just once; the ten biggest clones take up roughly 20%. The clonotype originates from a human donor in a cohort sampled during active COVID-19. The sequencing sample was made of peripheral blood.

The CDR3 DNA reads as TGTGCCATCAGTGAGAGCATCAATAGCAATCAGCCCCAGCATTTT. This encodes CAISESINSNQPQHF. The chain carries TRBV10-3 and TRBJ1-5; no reliable D call. The germline gives CDR1 ENHRY, CDR2 SYGVKD. The CDR3 is made up of 15 amino acids. Trimming left V 2 bases short and J 0 bases short, with 8 bases between.